This T cell receptor (beta chain) was profiled in a study of Graves' ophthalmopathy and Graves' hyperthyroidism. Germline V gene lookup returns CDR1 DFQATT and CDR2 SNEGSKA (reference sequence). The CDR3 has 17 residues. Trimming left V 6 bases short and J 0 bases short, with 23 bases between. With a duration under 3 months, ophthalmopathy in the donors showed moderate-to-severe activity, CAS ≥3 and NOSPECS ≥4. If patients had other autoimmune diseases, uncontrolled infections, pregnancy or lactation, they were excluded. RNA served as the template for amplifying TCR beta CDR3 regions. RT-PCR was first run with HTBI primers, then multiplex PCR in a second round. TCRdb re-called the multiplex PCR reads with MiXCR, one entry per CDR3 protein. Of 600,000 to 700,000 distinct CDR3 sequences listed, more than 40% were seen once; the top ten hold around 3.3%. This clonotype was seen at least ten times.

The sample comprised peripheral blood. This sequence joins TRBV20-1 and TRBJ1-1, with D tentatively TRBD1 (5 bases). The receptor was isolated from an adult man with Graves' ophthalmopathy. The CDR3 nucleotides are TGCAGTGCACCTATACCGGGACCTAGAGGCATGAACACTGAAGCTTTCTTT. Its translation is CSAPIPGPRGMNTEAFF.